This T cell receptor (beta chain) was identified in a study of T cell responses to AZD1222 COVID-19 vaccine. Here immunoSEQ multiplex PCR was the method, and the copy in TCRdb shows in-frame clones only, minus some. The repertoire holds 110,000 to 150,000 clones, with about 92% as singletons. The CDR3 runs 15 residues. V was clipped by 4 bases and J by 3 bases; unmatched bases: 6. CDR1 is MDHEN and CDR2 is SYDVKM in the germline V gene. This specimen consisted of peripheral blood, obtained on day 0 of AZD1222 vaccination. The TCR comes from an adult in good health. The gene calls are TRBV28 and TRBJ2-7; 10 nucleotides agree with TRBD2. For the CDR3, the DNA is TGTGCCAGCAGTTCCCCGGGACTAGCGAGCTACGAGCAGTACTTC. It translates to CASSSPGLASYEQYF.